The rows below give T cell receptor beta chains drawn from one sample of a study of immune cell composition in non-small cell lung cancer. Some clones are missing from TCRdb's copy, which holds only in-frame ones; the method was immunoSEQ multiplex PCR. The table records over 7,000 clones, 70% to 85% of them present only once. Sequenced sample: non-adjacent lung tissue. These receptors all come from a human donor with non-small cell lung cancer. Both conserved end residues are part of each CDR3. Fields, in order: clone size, V gene, J gene, D gene, CDR3 DNA, CDR3 protein. A D gene is named only where the DNA matches it firmly. Expanded clones get a size class; other rows say once, few or many, or leave the size out.

NA	TRBV4-2	TRBJ1-4	TRBD1	TGTGCCAGCAGCCAAGGTTCAGGGGGCGGAACTAATGAAAAACTGTTTTTT	CASSQGSGGGTNEKLFF
NA	TRBV6-6	TRBJ2-5	TRBD1	TGTGCCAGCAGTCGAAGGACAGGGGTGGGGACCCAGTACTTC	CASSRRTGVGTQYF
once	TRBV6-5	TRBJ1-1	NA	TGTGCCAGCAGTGCCCGAGGGGGGCCAGGGACTGAAGCTTTCTTT	CASSARGGPGTEAFF
once	TRBV18	TRBJ2-5	NA	TGTGCCAGCTCACCACAGGGAAAAGAGACCCAGTACTTC	CASSPQGKETQYF
few	TRBV7-2	TRBJ2-1	NA	TGTGCCAGCAGCTCGGGCTCGTACAATGAGCAGTTCTTC	CASSSGSYNEQFF
NA	TRBV19	TRBJ1-1	NA	TGTGCCAGTAGTTTCCAAGGGCTCCGAGGCACTGAAGCTTTCTTT	CASSFQGLRGTEAFF
NA	TRBV27	TRBJ1-1	NA	TGTGCCAGCCGCCAGGGTTTGGGGAACACTGAAGCTTTCTTT	CASRQGLGNTEAFF
NA	TRBV6-5	TRBJ1-6	TRBD1	TGTGCCAGCAGTTACGTCGGAAACAGGGGGAGTTCACCCCTCCACTTT	CASSYVGNRGSSPLHF
medium-sized	TRBV27	TRBJ2-1	NA	TGTGCCAGCAGTGCTAGCGATTATGAGCAGTTCTTC	CASSASDYEQFF
once	TRBV7-3	TRBJ2-5	NA	TGTGCCAGCAGCCCTCATGGGGGGCCCGTGGAGACCCAGTACTTC	CASSPHGGPVETQYF
few	TRBV6-1	TRBJ2-1	TRBD2	TGTGCCAGCAGTGAAGAGGCGGGAGGGAGAAATGAGCAGTTCTTC	CASSEEAGGRNEQFF
NA	TRBV4-1	TRBJ1-5	NA	TGCGCCAGCAGCCAACTTTGGGCTATTAGCAATCAGCCCCAGCATTTT	CASSQLWAISNQPQHF
NA	TRBV10-2	TRBJ2-7	NA	TGCGCCAGCGGCAACTACGAGCAGTACTTC	CASGNYEQYF
NA	TRBV6-5	TRBJ2-2	NA	TGTGCCAGCAGTCGCGATAGAGGGTTAACCGGGGAGCTGTTTTTT	CASSRDRGLTGELFF
NA	TRBV23-1	TRBJ1-1	NA	TGCGCCAGGGCGGGGGCGAACACTGAAGCTTTCTTT	CARAGANTEAFF
NA	TRBV7-9	TRBJ1-3	NA	TGTGCCAGCAGCTTCGGCGACGGTGCCTCTGGAAACACCATATATTTT	CASSFGDGASGNTIYF
once	TRBV5-1	TRBJ2-7	NA	TGCGCCAGCAGCTTGGCCGTTAGCGGCTCCTACGAGCAGTACTTC	CASSLAVSGSYEQYF
few	TRBV6-6	TRBJ1-5	NA	TGTGCCAGCACCAAGGCCGGGTTGGAGCCCCAGCATTTT	CASTKAGLEPQHF
NA	TRBV25-1	TRBJ1-5	NA	TGTGCCAGCAGTGACAGGGCAAATCAGCCCCAGCATTTT	CASSDRANQPQHF
NA	TRBV28	TRBJ2-1	NA	TGTGCCAGCAGTTCCTTCAATGAGCAGTTCTTC	CASSSFNEQFF
NA	TRBV5-6	TRBJ1-2	TRBD1	TGTGCCAGCAGCTTGGCGACAGGGGGCGATGGCTACACCTTC	CASSLATGGDGYTF
few	TRBV27	TRBJ1-5	NA	TGTGCCAGCGCAACCTCCCAGAATCAGCCCCAGCATTTT	CASATSQNQPQHF
NA	TRBV28	TRBJ2-1	TRBD2	TGTGCCAGCAGGACTAGCGGGGGGGGATACAATGAGCAGTTCTTC	CASRTSGGGYNEQFF
NA	TRBV7-9	TRBJ2-3	NA	TGTGCCAGCAGCCCGCCGCCAGATACGCAGTATTTT	CASSPPPDTQYF
once	TRBV10-3	TRBJ1-6	TRBD1	TGTGCCATCAGTGACAGGACAGGGCGGCATTCACCCCTCCACTTT	CAISDRTGRHSPLHF
NA	TRBV10-2	TRBJ1-6	NA	TGCGCCAGCAGTGAGTCTACCCATTTTAAAGCCCTTTCAGGGGATTCACCCCTCCACTTT	CASSESTHFKALSGDSPLHF
NA	TRBV4-2	TRBJ2-7	TRBD2	TGTGCCAGCAGCCCTGGGACTAGCGGGGGGTCGACCTACGAGCAGTACTTC	CASSPGTSGGSTYEQYF
few	TRBV5-1	TRBJ2-1	TRBD1	TGCGCCAGCAGCTTGACCAACACAGGGGTCAATGAGCAGTTCTTC	CASSLTNTGVNEQFF
NA	TRBV7-2	TRBJ2-5	TRBD2	TGTGCCAGCAGTCCCGGCGGGGGGCAGGAGACCCAGTACTTC	CASSPGGGQETQYF
NA	TRBV11-2	TRBJ1-5	TRBD1	TGTGCCAGCAGCTTTACAGGGGGGGGTGATCAGCCCCAGCATTTT	CASSFTGGGDQPQHF